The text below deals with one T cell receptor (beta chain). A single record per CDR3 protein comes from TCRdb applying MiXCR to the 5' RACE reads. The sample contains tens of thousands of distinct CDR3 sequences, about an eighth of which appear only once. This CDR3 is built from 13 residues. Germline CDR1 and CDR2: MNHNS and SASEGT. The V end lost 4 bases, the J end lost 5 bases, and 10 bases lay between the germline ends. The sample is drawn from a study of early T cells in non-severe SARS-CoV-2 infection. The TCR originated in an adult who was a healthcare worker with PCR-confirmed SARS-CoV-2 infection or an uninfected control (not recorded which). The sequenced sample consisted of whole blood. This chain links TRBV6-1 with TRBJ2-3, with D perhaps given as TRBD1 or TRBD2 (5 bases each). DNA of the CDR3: TGTGCCAGCAGTGTGGGGGTGGGAGATACGCAGTATTTT. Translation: CASSVGVGDTQYF.